The 25 T cell receptor beta chains listed next were all sequenced from one sample in a study of blood T cell repertoires in COVID-19. Data came from immunoSEQ multiplex PCR; TCRdb stores just in-frame clones and leaves some out. The sample shows 500,000 or so clones, 75% to 90% of them seen only once. Sequenced input: PBMCs or T cells enriched from blood (not recorded which). These receptors were taken from a woman between 18 and 29 years old who had recovered from COVID-19.

The rearrangement joins TRBV30 to TRBJ2-7; TRBD1 aligns across 7 bases. The CDR3 totals 13 residues. Trimming at V came to 6 bases and at J to 3 bases, leaving 8 bases not matched to a gene. Per the germline V gene, CDR1 is GTSNPN and CDR2 is SVGIG (reference sequence). CDR3 bases: TGTGCCTGTACCGGGACAGCCCGCTACGAGCAGTACTTC. Amino acids: CACTGTARYEQYF.

V usage is TRBV19 and J usage is TRBJ2-2; TRBD1 is a possible D gene (6 bases). V shed 6 bases and J shed 2 bases, with 13 bases lying between them. The germline V gene encodes CDR1 LNHDA and CDR2 SQIVND (reference sequence). The length of the CDR3 is 15 residues. CDR3 loop: CASRPRDTNTGELFF. Here the CDR3 DNA reads TGTGCCAGTAGACCCCGGGACACTAACACCGGGGAGCTGTTTTTT.

J is TRBJ1-5 and V is TRBV6-6; no firm D call. The V gene lost 7 bases and the J gene lost 1 base, with 8 bases spanning the gap. Per the germline V gene, CDR1 is MNHNY and CDR2 is SVGAGI (reference sequence). The CDR3 spans 13 residues. The CDR3 spells CASTGGSNQPQHF. The DNA of the CDR3 is TGTGCCAGCACGGGAGGGAGCAATCAGCCCCAGCATTTT.

This clone was recorded only once. The chain employs TRBV4-1 and TRBJ2-2; D ambiguous. This CDR3 comprises 15 residues. The germline V gene encodes CDR1 MGHRA and CDR2 YSYEKL. Trimming shortened V by 2 bases and J by 0 bases, and 7 bases separated the two germline ends. This CDR3 reads CASSQIQANTGELFF. CDR3 nucleotides: TGCGCCAGCAGCCAAATACAAGCGAACACCGGGGAGCTGTTTTTT.

The CDR3 DNA follows: TGTGCCAGCAGTTACTCCCTCGGGGGTTCGGACATTCAGTACTTC. Translation: CASSYSLGGSDIQYF. V is TRBV6-6 and J is TRBJ2-4; TRBD2 is a possible D gene (6 bases). This CDR3 contains 15 residues. Trimming took 0 bases from V and 8 from J, leaving 14 bases between them. Germline V CDR1 and CDR2: MNHNY, SVGAGI (reference sequence).

The chain has TRBV7-6 and TRBJ1-4; 8 bases agree with TRBD1. The V segment lost 4 bases and the J segment 6 bases; nucleotides outside the gene matches: 7. Germline V lookup: CDR1 SGHVS, CDR2 FNYEAQ. CDR3 length equals 15 residues. The CDR3 loop reads CASSSLDRVDEKLFF. The CDR3 nucleotides are TGTGCCAGCAGCTCTCTGGACAGGGTTGATGAAAAACTGTTTTTT.

This clone appeared once. The chain uses TRBV2 and TRBJ2-7, with TRBD2 as a possible D gene (6 bases). CDR1 and CDR2 from the germline V gene are SNHLY and FYNNEI. V was trimmed by 5 bases and J by 0 bases, leaving 20 bases between them. CDR3 length: 17 residues. Written as DNA, the CDR3 is TGTGCCAGCAGTAGCGACGAAACTGGAGGGGCCTCCTACGAGCAGTACTTC. Translating gives CASSSDETGGASYEQYF.

The chain uses TRBV4-1 and TRBJ2-1, with D possibly matching TRBD2 (5 bases). V lost 4 bases and J lost 9, with 13 bases in between. This CDR3 contains 13 residues. Germline-derived CDR1 and CDR2 are MGHRA and YSYEKL. CDR3 sequence: CASSPGISGEQFF. Written as DNA, the CDR3 is TGCGCCAGCAGCCCGGGAATAAGCGGTGAGCAGTTCTTC.

This clone was picked up a small number of times. The CDR3: CASRSGTAHDSPLHF. DNA of the CDR3: TGCGCCAGCAGATCCGGGACAGCCCATGATTCACCCCTCCACTTT. V usage is TRBV5-1 and J usage is TRBJ1-6; 7 nucleotides line up with TRBD1. The trim removed 5 bases at V and 8 bases at J, leaving 10 bases unmatched. The CDR3 totals 15 residues. The germline CDR1 and CDR2 sequences are SGHRS and YFSETQ.

This chain joins TRBV9 and TRBJ2-5; D is possibly TRBD2 (6 bases). This CDR3 has 15 amino acids. Germline CDR1 is SGDLS and CDR2 is YYNGEE. V gave up 2 bases and J gave up 5 bases, with 16 bases separating them. The CDR3 DNA sequence: TGTGCCAGCAGCGTGGGGACTTTATACGGCGAGACCCAGTACTTC. Its translation is CASSVGTLYGETQYF.

This chain connects TRBV20-1 to TRBJ1-2, with D possibly TRBD1 on 6 matching bases. This CDR3 has 13 amino acids. Germline-derived CDR1 and CDR2 are DFQATT and SNEGSKA (reference sequence). Trimming took 3 bases from V and 6 from J, leaving 14 bases between them. CDR3 region: CSASWAGDNGYTF. CDR3 in DNA: TGCAGTGCTAGTTGGGCAGGGGATAATGGCTACACCTTC.

The chain couples TRBV7-2 to TRBJ1-2; 9 positions agree with TRBD1. The junction had 4 bases not matched to a gene; V was cut back by 4 bases and J by 4 bases. Germline CDR1 reads SGHTA; CDR2 reads FQGNSA. The CDR3 extends over 14 amino acids. The CDR3 sequence: CASSSGTGTYGYTF. CDR3 sequence (DNA): TGTGCCAGCAGCTCAGGGACAGGGACCTATGGCTACACCTTC.

This rearrangement joins TRBV3-1 (or the pseudogene TRBV3-2) to TRBJ2-5, with D possibly TRBD1 on 6 matching bases. From germline, CDR1 is LGHDT and CDR2 YNNKEL (reference sequence). The CDR3 runs 15 residues. V shed 0 bases and J shed 1 base, with 9 bases lying between them. Here the CDR3 reads CASSQEGGPQETQYF. Written as DNA, the CDR3 is TGTGCCAGCAGCCAAGAAGGGGGACCCCAAGAGACCCAGTACTTC.

The chain uses TRBV27 and TRBJ2-7, with TRBD2 matching over 8 bases. The CDR3 loop spans 15 amino acids. V trimming: 1 base; J trimming: 6 bases; junction bases outside the gene matches: 8. Germline V gene sequence: CDR1 MNHEY, CDR2 SMNVEV (reference sequence). CDR3 sequence: CASSLLAGQGSEQYF. CDR3 coding DNA: TGTGCCAGCAGTTTATTAGCGGGGCAGGGGTCCGAGCAGTACTTC.

This chain uses TRBV19 with TRBJ2-5; D remains ambiguous. From germline, CDR1 is LNHDA and CDR2 SQIVND (reference sequence). V was trimmed by 4 bases and J by 4 bases, leaving 10 bases between them. The length of the CDR3 is 13 residues. The CDR3 coding sequence is TGTGCCAGTAGTACCGAGGCATCAGAGACCCAGTACTTC. It yields the protein CASSTEASETQYF.

CDR3 nucleotides: TGTGCCAGCAGTCCGGAACCTAGCTCCTACAATGAGCAGTTCTTC. Translated: CASSPEPSSYNEQFF. The V and J genes are TRBV6-5 and TRBJ2-1; D call uncertain. Germline-derived CDR1 and CDR2 are MNHEY and SVGAGI. The V end was cut by 5 bases, the J end by 0 bases, with 11 bases between. The CDR3 covers 15 residues.

The chain has TRBV4-2 and TRBJ2-2, with D maybe TRBD1 (5 bases). The length of the CDR3 is 15 residues. Deletions cut 5 bases from V and 2 bases from J, with 12 bases between. Germline CDR1 LGHNA, CDR2 YNFKEQ. CDR3 protein: CASSVRTHNTGELFF. The CDR3 coding sequence is TGTGCCAGCAGCGTCCGGACACATAACACCGGGGAGCTGTTTTTT.

The V and J genes are TRBV19 and TRBJ1-5; D perhaps matches TRBD1 (5 bases). The V and J ends lost 1 base and 5 bases respectively, with 9 bases between them. CDR1 is LNHDA and CDR2 is SQIVND in the germline V gene (reference sequence). The CDR3 contains 14 residues. The CDR3 sequence: CASSIGRGDQPQHF. The CDR3 DNA sequence: TGTGCCAGTAGTATAGGACGGGGGGATCAGCCCCAGCATTTT.

The chain is built from TRBV18 and TRBJ1-1; D not resolved. This CDR3 contains 14 residues. Per the germline V gene, CDR1 is KGHSH and CDR2 is LQKENI. Trimming left V 3 bases short and J 0 bases short, with 8 bases between. As DNA, the CDR3 is TGTGCCAGCTCACCCGGGTCTCTGAACACTGAAGCTTTCTTT. Translation gives CASSPGSLNTEAFF.

The chain carries TRBV4-2 and TRBJ1-2; D call uncertain. The V end lost 0 bases, the J end lost 8 bases, and 10 bases lay between the germline ends. The germline V gene has CDR1 LGHNA and CDR2 YNFKEQ. The CDR3 covers 13 residues. This CDR3 is CASSQDRGGGYTF. CDR3 DNA sequence: TGTGCCAGCAGCCAAGATCGGGGAGGCGGCTACACCTTC.

The chain recombines TRBV5-5 with TRBJ1-1; no definite D call. The V gene lost 1 base and the J gene lost 5 bases, with 6 bases spanning the gap. The CDR3 extends over 12 amino acids. Per the germline V gene, CDR1 is SGHKS and CDR2 is YYEKEE (reference sequence). CDR3 region: CASSLYITEAFF. Here the CDR3 DNA reads TGTGCCAGCAGCTTGTATATTACTGAAGCTTTCTTT.

The genes are TRBV7-2 and TRBJ2-3, with D maybe TRBD2 (6 bases). Germline V gene sequence: CDR1 SGHTA, CDR2 FQGNSA. This CDR3 is built from 16 residues. The V gene lost 3 bases and the J gene lost 0 bases, with 13 bases spanning the gap. The CDR3 sequence: CASSFIAGPSTDTQYF. DNA of the CDR3: TGTGCCAGCAGCTTCATCGCGGGGCCTAGCACAGATACGCAGTATTTT.

The chain couples TRBV6-5 to TRBJ1-4; TRBD1 matches 7 bases. V was clipped by 5 bases and J by 1 base; unmatched bases: 4. Germline lookup yields CDR1 MNHEY and CDR2 SVGAGI. The CDR3 consists of 15 residues. The CDR3 is CASSPRQGTNEKLFF. Here the CDR3 DNA reads TGTGCCAGCAGTCCCAGACAGGGAACTAATGAAAAACTGTTTTTT.

This clone has more than one count but fewer than ten. The CDR3 sequence is CASTVGANQPQHF. In DNA, the CDR3 is TGTGCCAGTACCGTGGGAGCGAATCAGCCCCAGCATTTT. The chain joins TRBV19 to TRBJ1-5; D is unclear. The CDR3 sequence is 13 residues long. V was shortened by 7 bases and J by 4 bases, with 11 bases between the two germline ends. CDR1 is LNHDA and CDR2 is SQIVND in the germline V gene (reference sequence).

V gene TRBV29-1 combines with J gene TRBJ2-3, with a tentative D call TRBD2 (6 bases). Germline values: CDR1 SQVTM, CDR2 ANQGSEA. The CDR3 contains 14 residues. Trimming pared 3 bases from V and 2 bases from J, leaving 12 bases between. This CDR3 is CSVDGGAATDTQYF. DNA of the CDR3: TGCAGCGTTGACGGCGGGGCAGCCACAGATACGCAGTATTTT.